This T cell receptor (beta chain) was captured by sequencing in a study of blood T cells in healthy people across ages. Sample-barcoded 5' priming and a J-beta primer mix drove a second PCR of about 7 to 12 cycles. TCRdb recomputed calls from the 5' RACE reads with MiXCR, one row per CDR3 protein. The sample consists of more than 1,400,000 distinct CDR3 sequences, around 39% of them appearing once. Study-level points and caveats: Donor CMV infection status was unknown, possibly confounding age-related changes in expanded clonotypes.

In the case of this clonotype: The antigen is undetermined.

The length of the CDR3 is 15 residues. Germline V gene data show CDR1 as SQVTM and CDR2 as ANQGSEA. The ends lost 6 bases at V and 4 bases at J; junction bases unmatched: 13. Every donor contributed 8 to 10 milliliters of peripheral blood by blood draw. The source of this sequence is a woman between 18 and 30 years old in good health. The specimen sequenced was blood. The V and J genes are TRBV29-1 and TRBJ2-3, with 7 nucleotides matching TRBD1. The CDR3 region is CSVANQGGVPDTQYF. DNA for the CDR3: TGCAGCGTAGCCAATCAAGGGGGCGTCCCAGATACGCAGTATTTT.